A selection of T cell receptor beta chains follows, all from one sample in a study of T cells after yellow fever vaccination. TCRdb analysed the 5' RACE reads with MiXCR anew, one entry per CDR3 protein. Of 450,000 to 600,000 distinct CDR3 sequences in the sample, 17% were seen once. Source: PBMCs, taken about 5 days after the first yellow fever vaccination. All receptors come from a man between 18 and 35 years old who received the YFV17D yellow fever vaccine. CDR3s include the opening cysteine and the closing phenylalanine or tryptophan. Each record gives: V gene, clone size, CDR3 length, D gene, J gene, CDR3 protein, CDR3 DNA. The D gene is left open where the match is weak. Not all rows give a size; the values are once, few, many and, for expanded clones, a class.

>TRBV11-2|-|13|-|TRBJ1-2
CASSPTENYGYTF
TGTGCCAGCAGCCCGACAGAGAACTATGGCTACACCTTC
>TRBV15|few|16|TRBD1|TRBJ2-3
CATSRRQGLVTDTQYF
TGTGCCACCAGCAGACGACAGGGTTTGGTCACAGATACGCAGTATTTT
>TRBV5-1|many|13|-|TRBJ2-1
CASSIGLNNEQFF
TGCGCCAGCAGCATAGGACTGAACAATGAGCAGTTCTTC
>TRBV24-1|few|17|TRBD1|TRBJ2-5
CATSDSPGQKDSVTQYF
TGTGCCACCAGTGATTCACCGGGACAGAAAGATTCAGTGACCCAGTACTTC
>TRBV6-2/TRBV6-3|few|12|-|TRBJ2-7
CASKGQYYEQYF
TGTGCCAGCAAGGGGCAGTACTACGAGCAGTACTTC
>TRBV30|-|15|TRBD2|TRBJ2-5
CAWSVPSGGEETQYF
TGTGCCTGGAGTGTACCTAGCGGGGGGGAGGAGACCCAGTACTTC
>TRBV5-1|many|15|TRBD2|TRBJ2-3
CASSFAGGGTDTQYF
TGCGCCAGCAGCTTCGCGGGGGGCGGTACAGATACGCAGTATTTT
>TRBV6-5|-|16|TRBD2|TRBJ2-1
CASSYGTSGGYNEQFF
TGTGCCAGCAGTTACGGGACTAGCGGGGGGTACAATGAGCAGTTCTTC
>TRBV5-4|-|15|TRBD1|TRBJ2-5
CASSLGLTGEETQYF
TGTGCCAGCAGCTTGGGATTAACAGGGGAAGAGACCCAGTACTTC
>TRBV12-3/TRBV12-4|-|15|-|TRBJ2-3
CASSTLAFSTDTQYF
TGTGCCAGCAGTACCCTAGCTTTCTCCACAGATACGCAGTATTTT